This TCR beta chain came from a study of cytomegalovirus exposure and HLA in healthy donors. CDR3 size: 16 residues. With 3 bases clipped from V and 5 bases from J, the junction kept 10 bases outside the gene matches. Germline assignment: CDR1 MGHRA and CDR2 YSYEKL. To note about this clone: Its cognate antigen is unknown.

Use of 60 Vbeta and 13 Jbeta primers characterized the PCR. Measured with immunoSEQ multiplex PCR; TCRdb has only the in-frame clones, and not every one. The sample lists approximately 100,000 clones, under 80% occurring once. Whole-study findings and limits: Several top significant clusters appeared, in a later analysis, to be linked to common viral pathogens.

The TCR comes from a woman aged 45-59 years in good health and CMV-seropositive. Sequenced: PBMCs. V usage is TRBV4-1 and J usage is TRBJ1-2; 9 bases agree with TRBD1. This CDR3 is CASSQEDRGAVYGYTF. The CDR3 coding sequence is TGCGCCAGCAGCCAGGAGGACAGGGGAGCTGTGTATGGCTACACCTTC.